This T cell receptor beta chain came from a study of cytomegalovirus exposure and HLA in healthy donors. Turning to the study itself: Unique TCRs numbering around 80 million, obtained from HLA-typed donors, made up an early data release.

Amplification used 60 Vbeta primers and 13 Jbeta primers. Using immunoSEQ multiplex PCR, the repertoire was profiled, and TCRdb retains in-frame clones only, with some absent. This sample has about 130,000 clones, with around three quarters found just once. General study points: At a 0.05 false discovery rate, a later analysis found around 17,000 TCR beta sequences to be associated with HLA alleles. Productive status was seen about 90% or about 30% of the time for most TCR beta V segments in an earlier analysis. Follow-up analysis later connected one missense variant in DCLRE1C with trimming of TCR beta V- and J-genes.

V dropped 4 bases and J dropped 7; count of bases not matched to a gene: 6. This CDR3 is built from 14 residues. CDR1 is MNHEY, CDR2 SMNVEV, per germline (reference sequence). This clone was detected a few times. The antigen is undetermined. Material: PBMCs. This sequence originates from a man aged 25-40 years in good health and CMV-seronegative. The genes are TRBV27 and TRBJ2-5; 10 bases fit TRBD1. The CDR3 is CASSSSGTGVTQYF. The DNA of the CDR3 is TGTGCCAGCAGTTCATCCGGGACAGGGGTGACCCAGTACTTC.